This T cell receptor beta chain originates from a study of vaccination effects on CD4 cells after COVID-19. Study in general: Median timing of post-vaccine samples was 72 days after the second dose. The study's findings and limits: After vaccination, at late timepoints, clones induced by infection and by vaccine contracted markedly.

Regarding this clone: Antigen specificity is unknown.

V lost 5 bases to trimming and J lost 6 bases, with 14 bases between them. The CDR3 length is 13 residues. TCRdb keeps only in-frame clones here, not all; method: immunoSEQ multiplex PCR. This table has about 57,000 clones, approximately 80% appearing once. The culture ran for around 10 days before CD4+ T cells were isolated. Of the BNT162b2 and mRNA-1273 vaccines, participants received two doses of one or the other. A half-volume exchange with IL-2 medium occurred on days 3 and 7. J is TRBJ2-7 and V is TRBV12-3 or TRBV12-4; D possibly corresponds to TRBD2 (7 bases). This sample comprised CD4+ T cells from PBMCs cultured without peptide, obtained after COVID-19 vaccination. This TCR came from a human donor who received a COVID-19 vaccine. This CDR3 reads CASSAEGGFEQYF. CDR3 nucleotide sequence: TGTGCCAGCAGTGCGGAGGGGGGGTTCGAGCAGTACTTC.